A single sample gave rise to the 3 T cell receptor beta chains below, sequenced in a study of early T cells in non-severe SARS-CoV-2 infection. One entry per CDR3 protein, called by TCRdb with MiXCR from the 5' RACE reads. The sample yields roughly 93,000 distinct CDR3 sequences, roughly 14% seen once. Sequencing input: whole blood. These TCRs come from an adult who was a healthcare worker with PCR-confirmed SARS-CoV-2 infection or an uninfected control (not recorded which).

This clonotype was seen ten or more times. This chain links TRBV20-1 with TRBJ2-7, with 8 bases matching TRBD2. V trimming: 6 bases; J trimming: 2 bases; junction bases outside the gene matches: 6. CDR1 is DFQATT and CDR2 is SNEGSKA in the germline V gene (reference sequence). The CDR3 consists of 13 residues. The CDR3 DNA reads as TGCAGTGCCGCTGCGGGGGGAACCTACGAGCAGTACGTC. Translating gives CSAAAGGTYEQYV.

J is TRBJ2-3 and V is TRBV6-5; 10 bases align to TRBD2. The length of the CDR3 is 18 residues. The V segment lost 1 base and the J segment 3 bases; nucleotides outside the gene matches: 10. Germline V gene sequence: CDR1 MNHEY, CDR2 SVGAGI. CDR3 sequence: CASSYLPPGTSVTDTQYF. CDR3 coding DNA: TGTGCCAGCAGTTACTTGCCTCCCGGGACTAGCGTGACAGATACGCAGTATTTT.

This clonotype was detected only a few times. V usage is TRBV20-1 and J usage is TRBJ2-5; maybe TRBD1 (5 bases). Deletions cut 0 bases from V and 5 bases from J, with 16 bases between. The germline V gene has CDR1 DFQATT and CDR2 SNEGSKA (reference sequence). The CDR3 totals 15 residues. The CDR3 loop is CSARDLRAGWETQYF. Written as DNA, the CDR3 is TGCAGTGCTAGAGATCTTCGGGCAGGGTGGGAGACCCAGTACTTC.